The rows below give T cell receptor beta chains drawn from one sample of a study of blood T cell repertoires in COVID-19. Only in-frame clones appear in the TCRdb table, and some are missing; sequencing was by immunoSEQ multiplex PCR. The repertoire includes some 200,000 clones, approximately 84% of them detected once, and 4.5% to 7.5% sits in the top ten. Material for sequencing was peripheral blood. All receptors come from a man older than 75 with acute or convalescent COVID-19. CDR3s include the opening cysteine and the closing phenylalanine or tryptophan. D genes are given only for firm matches. Clone sizes are given selectively: once, few, many, or a class where the clone is expanded.

clone size	V gene	J gene	D gene	CDR3 DNA	CDR3 protein
-	TRBV9	TRBJ2-1	TRBD2	TGTGCCAGCAGCGCTGTGATTGGAGGGACTAGCTTAGGTGAGCAGTTCTTC	CASSAVIGGTSLGEQFF
-	TRBV3-1/TRBV3-2	TRBJ2-1	-	TGTGCCAGCAGCCCCGCGAACATACCAGGGAAAGGGCAGTTCTTC	CASSPANIPGKGQFF
-	TRBV5-3	TRBJ2-5	-	TGTGCCAGAAGCTTGGTTCAGCTCGCCGAGCAAGGGGCTTTAGCTTCGGAGACCCAGTACTTC	CARSLVQLAEQGALASETQYF
-	TRBV30	TRBJ1-2	-	TGTGCCTGGAGTGTACTTATGGACTATGGCTACACCTTC	CAWSVLMDYGYTF
-	TRBV10-3	TRBJ1-3	-	TGTGCCACCGAGGACATCCCTGGAAACACCATATATTTT	CATEDIPGNTIYF
few	TRBV28	TRBJ2-7	-	TGTGCCAGCACCCAAAGATCCTATTCCTCAACCTACGAGCAGTACTTC	CASTQRSYSSTYEQYF
-	TRBV10-3	TRBJ2-7	TRBD1	TGTGCCATCAGTCTAGGGACAGCAACCTACGAGCAGTACTTC	CAISLGTATYEQYF
-	TRBV19	TRBJ2-5	-	TGTGCCAGTAGTAAGCCCCCGCCAGGAGAGACCCAGTACTTC	CASSKPPPGETQYF
-	TRBV19	TRBJ2-1	TRBD2	TGTGCCAGTAGATTGAAGCGGGAGGGCGATGAGCAGTTCTTC	CASRLKREGDEQFF
-	TRBV27	TRBJ2-1	TRBD2	TGTGCCAGCAGGACTAGCGTCTTTTTCAATGAGCAGTTCTTC	CASRTSVFFNEQFF
-	TRBV24-1	TRBJ2-6	TRBD1	TGTGCCACCAGTGATTGGGGGACAGGGAATTCTGGGGCCAACGTCCTGACTTTC	CATSDWGTGNSGANVLTF
few	TRBV27	TRBJ2-2	TRBD2	TGTGCCAGCAGTCGGATTTGGCGGGAGGGCCCCACCGGGGAGCTGTTTTTT	CASSRIWREGPTGELFF
-	TRBV11-2	TRBJ2-1	-	TGTGCCAGCAGCTTTAGCGGAGGCGGCTATGAGCAGTTCTTC	CASSFSGGGYEQFF
-	TRBV29-1	TRBJ2-4	-	TGCAGCGTTCGCGGGGCCGACAAAGCCAAAAACATTCAGTACTTC	CSVRGADKAKNIQYF
-	TRBV5-1	TRBJ2-7	-	TGCGCCAGCAGCGGTGACATGTCCTACGAGCAGTACTTC	CASSGDMSYEQYF
-	TRBV19	TRBJ1-3	-	TGTGCCAGTAGTTTTGGACGGGGTACTTTTGGAAACACCATATATTTT	CASSFGRGTFGNTIYF
-	TRBV30	TRBJ1-5	-	TGTGCCTGGGGACACCTTAGCAATCAGCCCCAGCATTTT	CAWGHLSNQPQHF